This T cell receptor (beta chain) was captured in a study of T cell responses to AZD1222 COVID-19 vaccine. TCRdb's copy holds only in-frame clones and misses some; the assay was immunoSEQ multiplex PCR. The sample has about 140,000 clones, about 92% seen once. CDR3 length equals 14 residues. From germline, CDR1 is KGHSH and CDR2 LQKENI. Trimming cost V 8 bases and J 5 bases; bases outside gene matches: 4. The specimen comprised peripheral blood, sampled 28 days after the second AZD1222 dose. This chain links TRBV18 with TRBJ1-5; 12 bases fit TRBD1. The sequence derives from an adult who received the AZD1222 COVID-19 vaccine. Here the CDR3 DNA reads TGTGCCAGCGCGGGACAGGGGGCTTATCAGCCCCAGCATTTT. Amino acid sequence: CASAGQGAYQPQHF.